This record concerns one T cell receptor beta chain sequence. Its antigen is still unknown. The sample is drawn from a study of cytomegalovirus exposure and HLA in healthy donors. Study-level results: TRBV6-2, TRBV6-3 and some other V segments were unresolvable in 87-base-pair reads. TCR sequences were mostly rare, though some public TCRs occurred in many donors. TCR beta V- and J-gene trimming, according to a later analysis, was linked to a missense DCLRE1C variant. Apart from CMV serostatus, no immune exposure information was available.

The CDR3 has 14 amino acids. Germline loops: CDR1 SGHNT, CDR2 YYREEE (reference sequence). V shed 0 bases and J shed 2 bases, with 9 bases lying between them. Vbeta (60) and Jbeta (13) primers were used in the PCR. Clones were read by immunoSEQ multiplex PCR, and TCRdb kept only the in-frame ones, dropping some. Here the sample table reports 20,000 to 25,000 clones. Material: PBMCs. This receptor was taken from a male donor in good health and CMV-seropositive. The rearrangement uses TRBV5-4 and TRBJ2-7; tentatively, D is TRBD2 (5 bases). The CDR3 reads CASSLEPGTYEQYF. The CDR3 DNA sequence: TGTGCCAGCAGCTTGGAACCGGGGACCTACGAGCAGTACTTC.